One and the same sample provided the 16 T cell receptor beta chains below, sequenced in a study of T cells in Graves' hyperthyroidism and ophthalmopathy. Researchers amplified the TCR beta CDR3 regions from RNA transcripts. RT-PCR in the first round (using the HTBI primer set) targeted the TCR CDR3. One entry per CDR3 protein, called by TCRdb with MiXCR from the multiplex PCR reads. The table records approximately 520,000 distinct CDR3 sequences, less than 25% of them present only once. Material: blood. The receptor set was obtained from a man aged 18 to 30 with Graves' hyperthyroidism.

The chain has TRBV18 and TRBJ1-5, with 12 bases fitting TRBD1. This CDR3 region has 19 residues. J was trimmed by 0 bases and V by 6 bases; bases with no gene match: 12. Germline CDR1 and CDR2: KGHSH and LQKENI. This chain's CDR3 is CASSLFRDRGRASNQPQHF. The CDR3 nucleotides read TGTGCCAGCTCCCTGTTTAGGGACAGGGGGCGTGCTAGCAATCAGCCCCAGCATTTT.

The V gene is TRBV28, the J gene TRBJ2-7; D possibly corresponds to TRBD1 (6 bases). CDR1 and CDR2 from the germline V gene are MDHEN and SYDVKM. V was pared by 7 bases and J by 4 bases, with 17 bases between. The CDR3 has 14 amino acids. The CDR3 here is CASKGIQGSYEQYF. The CDR3 DNA reads as TGTGCCAGCAAGGGGATACAGGGTTCGTACGAGCAGTACTTC.

This clonotype was observed at least ten times. This chain connects TRBV12-3 or TRBV12-4 to TRBJ1-1, with D possibly being TRBD1 (6 bases). Trimming took 7 bases from V and 1 from J, leaving 16 bases between them. The CDR3 loop spans 15 amino acids. In DNA, the CDR3 is TGTGCCAGCACCCCCCGGGACAAGCGGAACACTGAAGCTTTCTTT. Translated: CASTPRDKRNTEAFF.

This clonotype was recorded at least ten times. The chain couples TRBV12-3 or TRBV12-4 to TRBJ1-2, with TRBD1 as a possible D gene (6 bases). The CDR3 totals 15 residues. Trimming shortened V by 3 bases and J by 2 bases, and 13 bases separated the two germline ends. The CDR3 loop reads CASSFLSGGNYGYTF. The CDR3 DNA reads as TGTGCCAGCAGTTTTCTCAGTGGGGGCAACTATGGCTACACCTTC.

This clonotype was counted ten times or more. The chain uses TRBV5-1 and TRBJ2-7, with D possibly being TRBD1 (6 bases). V shed 4 bases and J shed 0 bases, with 14 bases lying between them. This CDR3 region has 15 residues. Germline V gives CDR1 SGHRS, CDR2 YFSETQ. CDR3 sequence reads: CASSVTWGHSYEQYF. The CDR3 DNA follows: TGCGCCAGCAGCGTGACGTGGGGACACTCCTACGAGCAGTACTTC.

With regard to this clonotype: This may arise from a read error, as a much more abundant clone is one base away. In this CDR3 the conserved last residue, phenylalanine or tryptophan, is missing, so a read error is likely. The chain's CDR3 is CASSLAASGVNQPQHY. In nucleotides, the CDR3 is TGTGCCAGCAGTTTAGCCGCCAGCGGGGTCAATCAGCCCCAGCATTAT. This chain connects TRBV12-3 or TRBV12-4 to TRBJ1-5; D is unresolved. The CDR3 has 16 amino acids. V shed 0 bases and J shed 3 bases, with 12 bases lying between them.

This clonotype was seen a few times. The chain has TRBV9 and TRBJ1-2, with D unclear. The CDR3 is 13 amino acids. Germline-derived CDR1 and CDR2 are SGDLS and YYNGEE. The germline V and J ends were trimmed by 3 bases and 3 bases, with 9 bases remaining between them. The chain's CDR3 is CASSAPGDYGYTF. CDR3 nucleotides: TGTGCCAGCAGCGCCCCCGGGGACTATGGCTACACCTTC.

This clonotype came up many times. V usage is TRBV20-1 and J usage is TRBJ2-2, with D tentatively TRBD1 (5 bases). Germline V gene lookup returns CDR1 DFQATT and CDR2 SNEGSKA (reference sequence). This CDR3 spans 15 amino acids. With 4 bases removed from V and 7 bases from J, the gap between germline ends came to 19 bases. CDR3 sequence (DNA): TGCAGTGCTACCAAGGGGAAACGGTTGAACGGGGAGCTGTTTTTT. Translating it yields CSATKGKRLNGELFF.

This clonotype was seen at least ten times. The genes are TRBV6-2 or TRBV6-3 and TRBJ2-7; D is uncertain. The V gene lost 6 bases and the J gene lost 2 bases, with 23 bases spanning the gap. Germline V gene data show CDR1 as MNHEY and CDR2 as SVGEGT. This CDR3 spans 17 amino acids. The CDR3 loop reads CASSASLGIGWTYEQYF. In DNA form, the CDR3 reads TGTGCCAGCAGCGCCTCGTTAGGGATCGGTTGGACCTACGAGCAGTACTTC.

There are many counts of this clonotype. The V gene is TRBV2, the J gene TRBJ1-5; the D is unclear. The germline V gene encodes CDR1 SNHLY and CDR2 FYNNEI. This CDR3 region has 13 residues. Trimming removed 3 bases from V and 2 bases from J, with 5 bases in between. The CDR3 nucleotides are TGTGCCAGCAGTGACGGAGGCAATCAGCCCCAGCATTTT. Translated, it gives CASSDGGNQPQHF.

V usage is TRBV19 and J usage is TRBJ2-5, with D perhaps TRBD1 (6 bases). This CDR3 is built from 17 residues. The germline V gene has CDR1 LNHDA and CDR2 SQIVND (reference sequence). V lost 3 bases and J 5 bases, leaving 22 bases between the germline ends. CDR3 sequence: CASSMGAPGISPETQYF. For the CDR3, the DNA is TGTGCCAGTAGTATGGGGGCCCCAGGGATCTCGCCCGAGACCCAGTACTTC.

This clonotype has at least ten counts. The rearrangement links TRBV12-3 or TRBV12-4 to TRBJ1-1; D remains ambiguous. Trimming shortened V by 3 bases and J by 5 bases, and 13 bases separated the two germline ends. This CDR3 spans 14 amino acids. The CDR3 spells CASSLTRSTTEAFF. CDR3 DNA: TGTGCCAGCAGTTTGACAAGGTCAACAACTGAAGCTTTCTTT.

This clonotype was counted ten times or more. This CDR3 is CASSAGVQGNQPQHF. CDR3 DNA sequence: TGTGCCAGCAGCGCCGGAGTTCAGGGCAATCAGCCCCAGCATTTT. The chain recombines TRBV9 with TRBJ1-5; D not certain. Trimming took 3 bases from V and 2 from J, leaving 12 bases between them. From germline, CDR1 is SGDLS and CDR2 YYNGEE. There are 15 residues in the CDR3. The entire variable domain, with the rest obtained from reference TRBV9 and TRBJ1-5, is as follows: DSGVTQTPKHLITATGQRVTLRCSPRSGDLSVYWYQQSLDQGLQFLIQYYNGEERAKGNILERFSAQQFPDLHSELNLSSLELGDSALYFCASSAGVQGNQPQHFGDGTRLSIL.

V usage is TRBV5-1 and J usage is TRBJ1-1; 8 bases are shared with TRBD1. This CDR3 has 18 amino acids. V lost 4 bases, J lost 4 bases, and 18 bases stayed unmatched. Germline assignment: CDR1 SGHRS and CDR2 YFSETQ. CDR3 bases: TGCGCCAGCAGCGTCCGGGACAGGTCGGAAGTGGGGGGCACTGAAGCTTTCTTT. Protein: CASSVRDRSEVGGTEAFF.

This clonotype was seen repeatedly, ten times or more. J is TRBJ1-2 and V is TRBV28; TRBD1 might be the D (5 bases). With 2 bases removed from V and 9 bases from J, the gap between germline ends came to 16 bases. Germline lookup yields CDR1 MDHEN and CDR2 SYDVKM. This CDR3 has 14 amino acids. The chain's CDR3 is CASSLGGGSRRYTF. As DNA, the CDR3 is TGTGCCAGCAGTTTAGGGGGGGGATCCCGCCGCTACACCTTC.

This clonotype was detected many times. CDR3 region: CASILTGRETQYF. Here the CDR3 DNA reads TGTGCCAGCATTCTGACAGGGCGGGAGACCCAGTACTTC. The chain carries TRBV2 and TRBJ2-5; TRBD1 agrees at 7 bases. CDR3 length equals 13 residues. Germline assignment: CDR1 SNHLY and CDR2 FYNNEI. The V and J ends lost 7 bases and 5 bases, in that order; junction bases with no gene match: 7.